These 9 T cell receptor beta chains were sequenced from one sample in a study of metastatic and nonmetastatic thyroid tumors. TCRdb re-called the PCR reads through MiXCR. The sample lists roughly 22,000 clones, around a third occurring once. Every patient underwent thyroid surgery untreated. The source material was blood. The receptor source for this set is a male donor with papillary thyroid cancer or a benign thyroid nodule (not recorded which). Some clones in this sample may be carry-over from other donors' samples.

The chain is built from TRBV20-1 and TRBJ1-2; 7 bases align to TRBD1. The junction had 0 bases not matched to a gene; V was cut back by 0 bases and J by 2 bases. The CDR3 runs to 13 residues. Germline V CDR1 and CDR2: DFQATT, SNEGSKA (reference sequence). The CDR3: CSARDRGNYGYTF. In DNA form, the CDR3 reads TGCAGTGCTAGAGACAGGGGGAACTATGGCTACACCTTC.

This chain uses TRBV20-1 with TRBJ2-7, with 9 nucleotides matching TRBD1. Per the germline V gene, CDR1 is DFQATT and CDR2 is SNEGSKA (reference sequence). The CDR3 is 14 amino acids. Trimming removed 5 bases from V and 2 bases from J; junction bases left unmatched: 7. The CDR3 loop reads CSAEAGQGTYEQYF. DNA for the CDR3: TGCAGTGCTGAAGCGGGACAGGGTACCTACGAGCAGTACTTC.

The chain carries TRBV11-2 and TRBJ2-1; 11 bases align to TRBD2. J was trimmed by 2 bases and V by 0 bases; bases with no gene match: 9. Per the germline V gene, CDR1 is SGHAT and CDR2 is FQNNGV. The CDR3 extends over 19 amino acids. Here the CDR3 reads CASSLEGSGRARPYNEQFF. The CDR3, as DNA: TGTGCCAGCAGCTTAGAAGGTAGCGGGAGGGCCAGGCCCTACAATGAGCAGTTCTTC.

The V call is TRBV9, the J call TRBJ1-1; D not resolved. CDR3 length: 14 amino acids. CDR1 is SGDLS, CDR2 YYNGEE, per germline. V was pared by 6 bases and J by 4 bases, with 16 bases between. The CDR3 DNA follows: TGTGCCAGCACCGGACTCGGGGAAAGCACTGAAGCTTTCTTT. Translation gives CASTGLGESTEAFF.

This clone was observed a few times. This sequence joins TRBV19 and TRBJ1-6; no clear D. The CDR3 consists of 13 residues. Germline V lookup: CDR1 LNHDA, CDR2 SQIVND (reference sequence). V shed 3 bases and J shed 8 bases, with 8 bases lying between them. The CDR3 loop reads CASSISNYSPLHF. CDR3 coding DNA: TGTGCCAGTAGTATCTCTAATTATTCACCCCTCCACTTT.

The sample holds one count of this clone. This sequence joins TRBV30 and TRBJ2-1, with 15 bases fitting TRBD2. J lost 7 bases, V lost 1 base, and 2 bases had no gene match. Germline V gene data show CDR1 as GTSNPN and CDR2 as SVGIG (reference sequence). The CDR3 sequence is 15 residues long. As DNA, the CDR3 is TGTGCCTGGAGTGCCGGGACTAGCGGGAGGAATGAGCAGTTCTTC. Translation: CAWSAGTSGRNEQFF. Full variable domain (remainder filled in from reference TRBV30 and TRBJ2-1): SQTIHQWPATLVQPVGSPLSLECTVEGTSNPNLYWYRQAAGRGLQLLFYSVGIGQISSEVPQNLSASRPQDRQFILSSKKLLLSDSGFYLCAWSAGTSGRNEQFFGPGTRLTVL.

This chain connects TRBV4-1 to TRBJ1-2; 9 nucleotides agree with TRBD1. Germline assignment: CDR1 MGHRA and CDR2 YSYEKL. The V segment lost 0 bases and the J segment 8 bases; nucleotides outside the gene matches: 7. This CDR3 region has 15 residues. CDR3 residues: CASSQESGTGPGYTF. CDR3 sequence (DNA): TGCGCCAGCAGCCAAGAATCCGGGACAGGGCCCGGCTACACCTTC.

The CDR3 nucleotides are TGTGCCATCAACCGCGGGGGCGAGGTCTATGGCTACACCTTC. This sequence encodes CAINRGGEVYGYTF. V is TRBV10-3 and J is TRBJ1-2; D is possibly TRBD1 (6 bases). CDR1 is ENHRY, CDR2 SYGVKD, per germline. CDR3 size: 14 residues. Trimming shortened V by 7 bases and J by 4 bases, and 16 bases separated the two germline ends.

This clone is categorized as medium-sized. This rearrangement joins TRBV20-1 to TRBJ1-5; 10 bases agree with TRBD1. Germline V gives CDR1 DFQATT, CDR2 SNEGSKA (reference sequence). CDR3 size: 17 residues. The J segment lost 0 bases and the V segment lost 5 bases, leaving 10 bases of the junction unmatched. As DNA, the CDR3 is TGCAGTGCTCCCTCGGGACAGGGGTATCATAGCAATCAGCCCCAGCATTTT. Its translation is CSAPSGQGYHSNQPQHF.